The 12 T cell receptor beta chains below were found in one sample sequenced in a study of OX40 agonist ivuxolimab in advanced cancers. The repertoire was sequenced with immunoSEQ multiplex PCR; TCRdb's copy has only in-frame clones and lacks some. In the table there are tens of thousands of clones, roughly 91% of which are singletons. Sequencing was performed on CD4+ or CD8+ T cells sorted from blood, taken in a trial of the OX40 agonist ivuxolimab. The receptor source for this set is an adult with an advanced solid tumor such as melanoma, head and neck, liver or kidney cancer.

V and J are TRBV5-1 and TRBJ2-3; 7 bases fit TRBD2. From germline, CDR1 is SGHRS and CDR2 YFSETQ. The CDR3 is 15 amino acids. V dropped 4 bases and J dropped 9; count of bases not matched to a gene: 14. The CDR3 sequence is CASSLDLPGTTTQYF. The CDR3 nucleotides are TGCGCCAGCAGCCTGGACCTTCCAGGGACTACGACGCAGTATTTT.

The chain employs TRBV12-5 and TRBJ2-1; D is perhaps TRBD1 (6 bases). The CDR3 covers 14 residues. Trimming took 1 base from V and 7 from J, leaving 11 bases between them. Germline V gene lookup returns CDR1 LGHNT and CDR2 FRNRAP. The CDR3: CASGLAGGGNEQFF. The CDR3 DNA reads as TGTGCTAGTGGTTTGGCTGGGGGCGGAAATGAGCAGTTCTTC.

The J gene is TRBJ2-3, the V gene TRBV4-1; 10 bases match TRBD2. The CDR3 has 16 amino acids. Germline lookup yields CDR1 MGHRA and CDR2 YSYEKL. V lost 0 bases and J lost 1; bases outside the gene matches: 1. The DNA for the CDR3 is TGCGCCAGCAGCCAAGACGGGACTAGCGGCACAGATACGCAGTATTTT. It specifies CASSQDGTSGTDTQYF.

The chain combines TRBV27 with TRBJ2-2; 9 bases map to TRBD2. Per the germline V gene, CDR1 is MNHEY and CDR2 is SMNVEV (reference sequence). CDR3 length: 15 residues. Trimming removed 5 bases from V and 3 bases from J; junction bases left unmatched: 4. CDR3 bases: TGTGCCAGCAGTATACGACTAGCGGACACCGGGGAGCTGTTTTTT. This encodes CASSIRLADTGELFF.

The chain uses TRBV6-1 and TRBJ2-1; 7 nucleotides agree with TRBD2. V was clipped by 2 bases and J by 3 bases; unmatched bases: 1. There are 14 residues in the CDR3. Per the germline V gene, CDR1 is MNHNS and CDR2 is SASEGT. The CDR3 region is CASSELADYNEQFF. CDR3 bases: TGTGCCAGCAGTGAACTAGCGGACTACAATGAGCAGTTCTTC.

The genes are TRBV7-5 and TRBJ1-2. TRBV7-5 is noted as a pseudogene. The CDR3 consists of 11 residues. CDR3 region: CARSQGPRYTF. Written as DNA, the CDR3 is TGTGCCAGAAGCCAGGGACCGCGCTACACCTTC.

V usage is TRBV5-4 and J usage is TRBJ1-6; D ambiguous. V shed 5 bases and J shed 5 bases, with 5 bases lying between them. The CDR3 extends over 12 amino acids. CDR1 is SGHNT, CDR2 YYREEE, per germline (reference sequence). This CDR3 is CASRLNNSPLHF. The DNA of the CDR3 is TGTGCCAGCAGATTGAATAATTCACCCCTCCACTTT.

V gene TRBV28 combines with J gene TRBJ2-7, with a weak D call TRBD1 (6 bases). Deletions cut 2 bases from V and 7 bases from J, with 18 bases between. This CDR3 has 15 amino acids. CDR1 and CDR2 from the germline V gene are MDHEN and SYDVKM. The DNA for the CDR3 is TGTGCCAGCAGTTTACAGGGGCCGAGCTTCGGGGAGCAGTACTTC. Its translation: CASSLQGPSFGEQYF.

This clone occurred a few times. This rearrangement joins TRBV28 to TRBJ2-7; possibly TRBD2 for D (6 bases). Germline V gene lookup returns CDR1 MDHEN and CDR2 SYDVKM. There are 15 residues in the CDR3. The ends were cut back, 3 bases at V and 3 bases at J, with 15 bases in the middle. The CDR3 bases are TGTGCCAGCAGTTTTGTCTTCGGCGGGAACTACGAGCAGTACTTC. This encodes CASSFVFGGNYEQYF.

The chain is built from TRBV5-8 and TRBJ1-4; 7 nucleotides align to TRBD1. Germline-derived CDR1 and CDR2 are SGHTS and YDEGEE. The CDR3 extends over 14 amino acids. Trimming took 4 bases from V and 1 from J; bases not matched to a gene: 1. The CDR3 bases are TGTGCCAGCAGCCACAGGGGAACTAATGAAAAACTGTTTTTT. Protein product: CASSHRGTNEKLFF.

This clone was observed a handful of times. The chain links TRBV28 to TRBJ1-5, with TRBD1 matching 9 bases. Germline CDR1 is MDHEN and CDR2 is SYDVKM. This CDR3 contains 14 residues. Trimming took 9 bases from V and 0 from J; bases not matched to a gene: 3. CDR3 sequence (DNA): TGTGCCAGTGGACAGGGGTTTAGCAATCAGCCCCAGCATTTT. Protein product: CASGQGFSNQPQHF.

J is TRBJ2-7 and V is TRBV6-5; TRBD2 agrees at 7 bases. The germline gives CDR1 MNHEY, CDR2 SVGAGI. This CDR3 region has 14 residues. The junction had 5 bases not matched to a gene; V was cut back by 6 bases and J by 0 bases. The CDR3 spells CASRGTMSSYEQYF. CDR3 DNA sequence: TGTGCCAGCAGAGGGACTATGAGCTCCTACGAGCAGTACTTC.